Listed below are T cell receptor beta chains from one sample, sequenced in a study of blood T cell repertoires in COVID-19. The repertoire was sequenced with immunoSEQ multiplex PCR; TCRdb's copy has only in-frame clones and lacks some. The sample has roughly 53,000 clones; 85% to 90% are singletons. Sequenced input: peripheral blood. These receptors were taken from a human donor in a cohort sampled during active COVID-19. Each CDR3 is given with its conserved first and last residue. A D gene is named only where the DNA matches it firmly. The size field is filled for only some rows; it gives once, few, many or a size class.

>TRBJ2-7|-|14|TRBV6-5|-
CASSYSDGTYEQYF
TGTGCCAGCAGTTACTCGGACGGGACCTACGAGCAGTACTTC
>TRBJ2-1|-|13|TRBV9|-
CASSVASQNEQFF
TGTGCCAGCAGCGTAGCCTCTCAGAATGAGCAGTTCTTC
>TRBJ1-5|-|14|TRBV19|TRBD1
CATWGQGGDQPQHF
TGTGCCACCTGGGGACAGGGTGGGGATCAGCCCCAGCATTTT
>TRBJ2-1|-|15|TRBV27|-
CASILQGGGRDEQFF
TGTGCCAGCATCCTCCAAGGGGGAGGGAGGGATGAGCAGTTCTTC
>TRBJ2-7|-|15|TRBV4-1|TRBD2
CASSQAMRLAGGVYF
TGCGCCAGCAGCCAAGCTATGAGACTAGCGGGAGGGGTGTACTTC
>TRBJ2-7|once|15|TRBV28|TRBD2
CASSFVPSGRAEQYF
TGTGCCAGCAGTTTTGTCCCTAGCGGGAGGGCCGAGCAGTACTTC
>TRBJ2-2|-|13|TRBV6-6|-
CASSYPSTGELFF
TGTGCCAGCAGTTATCCTAGCACCGGGGAGCTGTTTTTT
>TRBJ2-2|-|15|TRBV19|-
CASNRDRTNTGELFF
TGTGCCAGTAATAGAGACAGGACGAACACCGGGGAGCTGTTTTTT
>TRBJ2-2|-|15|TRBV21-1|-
CASSGTGTCTGELFF
TGTGCCAGCAGCGGGACAGGGACCTGTACCGGGGAGCTGTTTTTT
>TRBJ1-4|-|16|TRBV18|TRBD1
CASSPTPGTGDEKLFF
TGTGCCAGCTCACCAACCCCCGGGACAGGGGATGAAAAACTGTTTTTT
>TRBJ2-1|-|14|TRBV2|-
CASIGRGSYNEQFF
TGTGCCAGCATTGGCAGGGGTTCCTACAATGAGCAGTTCTTC
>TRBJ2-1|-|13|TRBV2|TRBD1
CASGPDRANEQFF
TGTGCCAGCGGTCCTGACAGGGCGAATGAGCAGTTCTTC
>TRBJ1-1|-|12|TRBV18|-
CASSPGQTEAFF
TGTGCCAGCTCACCCGGACAGACGGAAGCTTTCTTT
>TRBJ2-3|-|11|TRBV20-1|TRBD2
CSRLAGDTQYF
TGCAGCAGACTAGCGGGAGATACGCAGTATTTT
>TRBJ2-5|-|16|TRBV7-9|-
CASSPSPGARTGTQYF
TGTGCCAGCAGCCCGTCTCCGGGAGCCAGAACAGGGACCCAGTACTTC
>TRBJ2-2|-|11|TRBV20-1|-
CSAPDTGELFF
TGCAGTGCTCCAGATACCGGGGAGCTGTTTTTT
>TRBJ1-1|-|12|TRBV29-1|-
CSVEGGLTEAFF
TGCAGCGTTGAAGGGGGGCTCACTGAAGCTTTCTTT
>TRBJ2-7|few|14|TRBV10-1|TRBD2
CASQAAGGSYEQYF
TGCGCCAGCCAGGCGGCGGGAGGATCCTACGAGCAGTACTTC
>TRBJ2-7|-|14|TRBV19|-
CASRQGHLFYEQYF
TGTGCCAGTAGACAAGGACACCTCTTCTACGAGCAGTACTTC
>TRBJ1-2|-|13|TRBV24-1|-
CATSEQPNYGYTF
TGTGCCACCAGTGAACAGCCGAACTATGGCTACACCTTC
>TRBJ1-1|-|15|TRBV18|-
CASSPIPSMNTEAFF
TGTGCCAGCTCACCGATACCTAGCATGAACACTGAAGCTTTCTTT
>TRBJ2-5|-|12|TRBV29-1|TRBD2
CSVEPGGETQYF
TGCAGCGTTGAGCCGGGGGGGGAGACCCAGTACTTC
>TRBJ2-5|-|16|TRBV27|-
CASSMTRALYQETQYF
TGTGCCAGCAGTATGACGCGGGCATTGTACCAAGAGACCCAGTACTTC
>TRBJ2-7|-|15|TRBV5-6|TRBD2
CASSSIAGSGYQQYF
TGTGCCAGCAGCTCGATAGCGGGATCGGGATACCAGCAGTACTTC
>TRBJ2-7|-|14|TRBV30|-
CAWSVITEFGEQYF
TGTGCCTGGAGTGTAATCACAGAGTTTGGCGAGCAGTACTTC
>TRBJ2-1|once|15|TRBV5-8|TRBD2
CASSGGAGGYGEQFF
TGTGCCAGCAGCGGTGGAGCGGGAGGGTATGGTGAGCAGTTCTTC
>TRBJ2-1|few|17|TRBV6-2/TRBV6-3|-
CASSLDRLPGSYNEQFF
TGTGCCAGCAGTTTAGACAGGCTACCAGGCTCCTACAATGAGCAGTTCTTC
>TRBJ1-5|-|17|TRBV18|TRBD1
CASSPGTGRYSNQPQHF
TGTGCCAGCTCCCCCGGGACAGGGAGATATAGCAATCAGCCCCAGCATTTT
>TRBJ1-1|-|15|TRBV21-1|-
CASSSMSRVNTEAFF
TGTGCCAGCAGCTCTATGTCCAGGGTGAACACTGAAGCTTTCTTT
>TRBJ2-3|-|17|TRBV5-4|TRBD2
CASSLDPTSGSTDTQYF
TGTGCCAGCAGCTTGGACCCGACTAGCGGTAGCACAGATACGCAGTATTTT